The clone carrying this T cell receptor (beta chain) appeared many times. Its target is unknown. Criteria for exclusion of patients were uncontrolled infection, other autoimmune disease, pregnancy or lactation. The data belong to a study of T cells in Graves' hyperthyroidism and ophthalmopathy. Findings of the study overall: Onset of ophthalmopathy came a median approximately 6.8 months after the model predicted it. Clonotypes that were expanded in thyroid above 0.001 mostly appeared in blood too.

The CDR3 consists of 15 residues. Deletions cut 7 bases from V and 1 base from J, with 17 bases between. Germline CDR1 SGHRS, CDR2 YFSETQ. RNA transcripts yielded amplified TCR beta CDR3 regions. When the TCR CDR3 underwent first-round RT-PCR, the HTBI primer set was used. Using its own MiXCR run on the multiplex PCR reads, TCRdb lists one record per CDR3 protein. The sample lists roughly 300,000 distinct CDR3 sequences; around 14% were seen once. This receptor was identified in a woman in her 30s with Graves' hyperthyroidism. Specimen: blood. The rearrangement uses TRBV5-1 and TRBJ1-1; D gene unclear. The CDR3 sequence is CASGEGGPPNTEAFF. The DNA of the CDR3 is TGCGCCAGCGGCGAGGGAGGACCGCCGAACACTGAAGCTTTCTTT.